This T cell receptor beta chain was captured by sequencing in a study of T cell repertoires in cytomegalovirus infection (dated by TCRdb to between 2018 and 2020). Notes on the research overall: The peptide stimulations were aimed at well-studied HLA-B-restricted epitopes as well as recently identified HLA-C-restricted CMV epitopes, whose presentation resists viral immunomodulation. The HLA type of each donor mattered for the analysis, because public TCR beta signatures pointed to carriage of CMV infection along with the matching HLA type.

A distance of 14 bases separates the germline ends of V and J, which lose 3 bases and 2 bases respectively. The CDR3 contains 16 residues, cysteine and phenylalanine counted. Left in the record is the CDR3 DNA by itself, 48 bases read in frame from the first base. CDR1 and CDR2, per the germline V gene, are MGHDK and SYGVNS. Interpreted using the paper, the treatment or condition label stands for: in vitro stimulation with specific CMV peptide epitopes to enrich CMV-specific T cells. The reads were generated on an Illumina HiSeq 1500. TCRdb's own reprocessing of the public reads used fastp at Q25 and MiXCR and kept productive beta chains. Rows are unified per CDR3 protein, each entry keeping the most common DNA and genes. The sample records fewer than 200,000 distinct CDR3 sequences, about 20% of which are singletons. The biggest ten clones account for roughly 25% of the sample. What the study reported, not specific to this receptor: In the ex vivo response, HLA-C-restricted CMV-specific TCR beta clonotypes were dominant, and in two of eight donors the single most frequent clonotype came from this HLA-C-restricted group. In both this cohort and an independent roughly 350-donor cohort, the cumulative frequency of public TCR beta family members distinguished carriers of CMV infection plus the relevant HLA type.

Concerning this clonotype: This clone's antigen is unknown. No much larger clonotype is one base removed from it; base qualities were not supplied.

The starting material was CD8+ T cells from cultured PBMCs, obtained from culture after CMV antigen stimulation. The receptor was derived from a human donor in good health (CMV status not recorded). Some clones in this sample may be carry-over from other donors' samples. The rearrangement combines TRBV25-1 with TRBJ2-1; matching of 5 bases hints at TRBD2 as the D gene. The DNA sequence reads TGTGCCAGCAGTGATCGTTCCGGGATCCCCTACAATGAGCAGTTCTTC. This codes for CASSDRSGIPYNEQFF. Here the CDR3 is joined to the reference TRBV25-1 and TRBJ2-1 genes, and the full variable domain is: EADIYQTPRYLVIGTGKKITLECSQTMGHDKMYWYQQDPGMELHLIHYSYGVNSTEKGDLSSESTVSRIRTEHFPLTLESARPSHTSQYLCASSDRSGIPYNEQFFGPGTRLTVL.